A selection of T cell receptor beta chains follows, all from one sample in a study of memory CD4+ T cells and cytomegalovirus serostatus. TCRdb's copy holds only in-frame clones and misses some; the assay was immunoSEQ multiplex PCR. In the table there are approximately 61,000 clones, 75% to 85% of which are singletons. Sequencing was done on a sample of memory CD4+ T cells from blood. All receptors come from an adult in good health and CMV-seronegative. The CDR3 runs from the conserved cysteine through the conserved F or W. Not all rows give a size; the values are once, few, many and, for expanded clones, a class.

J | size | V | CDR3
TRBJ2-3 | - | TRBV27 | CASSVQVPTDTQYF
TRBJ2-1 | - | TRBV9 | CASSDTGLEGGEQFF
TRBJ1-4 | - | TRBV5-1 | CASSLGAANEKLFF
TRBJ1-1 | once | TRBV30 | CAWSVQRLTEAFF
TRBJ1-3 | - | TRBV5-1 | CASSLAGSSSGNTIYF
TRBJ1-1 | - | TRBV6-5 | CASSQGNSGMFVAFF
TRBJ2-1 | - | TRBV7-8 | CASSLARLDRQFF
TRBJ1-6 | - | TRBV6-1 | CASSESDRNSPLHF
TRBJ2-7 | - | TRBV30 | CAWSVVNYEQYF
TRBJ2-7 | - | TRBV2 | CASGGGPKANSYEQYF
TRBJ2-3 | - | TRBV4-1 | CASSQAAGSFTDTQYF
TRBJ1-1 | medium-sized | TRBV6-1 | CAITAPVVTEAFF
TRBJ2-1 | - | TRBV5-1 | CASSLNLRGEQFF
TRBJ2-1 | - | TRBV30 | CAWTTPRTSYNEQFF
TRBJ1-6 | - | TRBV7-2 | CASSLLASGSPLHF
TRBJ1-2 | - | TRBV28 | CASSLGGDSPGYGYTF
TRBJ1-1 | - | TRBV11-3 | CASSPRQGDRGTEAFF
TRBJ2-5 | - | TRBV5-1 | CASSFSGGETQYF
TRBJ2-5 | - | TRBV5-4 | CASSLRGQETQYF
TRBJ2-1 | - | TRBV2 | CASSGEGGNEQFF
TRBJ2-2 | few | TRBV10-1 | CASGPGTGSTGELFF
TRBJ2-5 | - | TRBV27 | CASMGSRRLQETQYF
TRBJ2-7 | few | TRBV9 | CASSVNVYSYEQYF